This T cell receptor beta chain was retrieved from a study of shared clonotypes between healthy human individuals. The study separated CD4+ cells into CD45RA+ naive and CD45RA-negative memory subsets. The table came from immunoSEQ multiplex PCR; TCRdb's copy has only in-frame clones and leaves some out. The data hold some 2 million clones, with around 95% observed a single time. The CDR3 extends over 15 amino acids. The germline CDR1 and CDR2 sequences are MNHNS and SASEGT. Trimming cost V 5 bases and J 2 bases; bases outside gene matches: 5. Material: naive CD4+ T cells sorted from blood. Subset specified: CD45RA+ positively selected. The chain carries TRBV6-1 and TRBJ2-1; the match to TRBD2 covers 8 bases. This sequence was found in a man younger than 35 in good health. CDR3 residues: CASSRSGNPYNEQFF. The CDR3 DNA sequence: TGTGCCAGCAGTCGTAGCGGGAACCCCTACAATGAGCAGTTCTTC.